A single sample gave rise to the 20 T cell receptor beta chains below, sequenced in a study of T cell repertoires in aging, cancer and after chemotherapy. The template was genomic DNA from peripheral blood, not RNA. Rearranged V-D-J TRB sequences were amplified with a mixed TRB-A/B primer pool. MiXCR was run by TCRdb on the multiplex PCR reads, yielding one entry per CDR3 protein. The table lists 9,000 or so distinct CDR3 sequences, 30% to 40% of them singletons, with 3.3% in the top ten. The sequenced sample was blood. The receptors were sampled from a human donor in good health.

This clonotype was counted only a few times. V gene TRBV15 combines with J gene TRBJ1-2; 10 bases match TRBD1. This CDR3 region has 15 residues. CDR1 is LNHNV and CDR2 is YYDKDF in the germline V gene (reference sequence). V was pared by 0 bases and J by 8 bases, with 6 bases of the junction left unmatched. CDR3 loop: CATSRDQDRGRGYTF. The CDR3 DNA sequence: TGTGCCACCAGCAGAGATCAGGACAGGGGGAGAGGCTACACCTTC.

This chain joins TRBV6-1 and TRBJ1-5; D is unclear. Per germline, CDR1 MNHNS and CDR2 SASEGT. CDR3 length equals 11 residues. The V end lost 5 bases, the J end lost 3 bases, and 2 bases lay between the germline ends. The CDR3 bases are TGTGCCAGCAGTTACAATCAGCCCCAGCATTTT. Its protein is CASSYNQPQHF.

This clonotype has more than one count but fewer than ten. In DNA, the CDR3 is TGTGCCAGTAGTATAGGAGGGGGCACTGAAGCTTTCTTT. Translation gives CASSIGGGTEAFF. The rearrangement joins TRBV19 to TRBJ1-1; possibly TRBD1 for D (6 bases). Germline CDR1 and CDR2: LNHDA and SQIVND (reference sequence). This CDR3 contains 13 residues. V was clipped by 1 base and J by 4 bases, with 7 bases between them.

The rearrangement joins TRBV5-6 to TRBJ2-7; tentative D call: TRBD2 (6 bases). There are 15 residues in the CDR3. Germline CDR1 and CDR2: SGHDT and YYEEEE. Trimming left V 1 base short and J 3 bases short, with 14 bases between. The CDR3 sequence: CASSLTGTVNYEQYF. CDR3 sequence (DNA): TGTGCCAGCAGCTTGACCGGGACTGTCAACTACGAGCAGTACTTC.

The CDR3 is CSARDRAGSEAFF. CDR3 nucleotide sequence: TGCAGTGCTAGAGATCGTGCGGGGAGTGAAGCTTTCTTT. The chain carries TRBV20-1 and TRBJ1-1; D is unclear. V was shortened by 0 bases and J by 7 bases, with 12 bases between the two germline ends. Germline V gives CDR1 DFQATT, CDR2 SNEGSKA (reference sequence). The CDR3 sequence is 13 residues long.

This clonotype has just a few counts. The genes are TRBV5-6 and TRBJ2-3, with D unclear. CDR3 size: 16 residues. The germline CDR1 and CDR2 sequences are SGHDT and YYEEEE. V lost 1 base and J 1 base, leaving 13 bases between the germline ends. CDR3 in amino acids: CASSLIAAGGTDTQYF. Here the CDR3 DNA reads TGTGCCAGCAGCTTGATCGCAGCCGGTGGCACAGATACGCAGTATTTT.

The CDR3 reads CASSFWTGETQYF. For the CDR3, the DNA is TGTGCCAGCAGCTTTTGGACAGGAGAGACCCAGTACTTC. This sequence joins TRBV7-2 and TRBJ2-5; 7 bases line up with TRBD1. CDR1 is SGHTA and CDR2 is FQGNSA in the germline V gene. V shed 3 bases, J shed 4 bases, and the junction held 2 bases outside the gene matches. This CDR3 contains 13 residues.

The chain combines TRBV7-9 with TRBJ1-1, with TRBD1 matching over 7 bases. J was trimmed by 4 bases and V by 6 bases; bases with no gene match: 8. Germline CDR1 and CDR2: SEHNR and FQNEAQ (reference sequence). CDR3 length: 14 residues. CDR3 coding DNA: TGTGCCAGCAGTCACAGGGGACGTAGCACTGAAGCTTTCTTT. Translation gives CASSHRGRSTEAFF.

This clonotype has more than one count but fewer than ten. This rearrangement joins TRBV7-2 to TRBJ2-3; TRBD2 agrees at 8 bases. Losses at the gene ends were 1 base for V and 1 base for J; bases not matched to a gene: 1. The CDR3 contains 15 residues. Germline assignment: CDR1 SGHTA and CDR2 FQGNSA. The DNA for the CDR3 is TGTGCCAGCAGCTTAGGTAGCGGGGGCACAGATACGCAGTATTTT. This translates into CASSLGSGGTDTQYF.

This sequence joins TRBV20-1 and TRBJ2-5; D might be TRBD1 or TRBD2, each matching 6 bases. CDR1 and CDR2 from the germline V gene are DFQATT and SNEGSKA (reference sequence). V was shortened by 0 bases and J by 1 base, with 12 bases between the two germline ends. The CDR3 extends over 15 amino acids. CDR3: CSARDQEGGQETQYF. CDR3 coding DNA: TGCAGTGCTAGAGATCAGGAGGGGGGCCAAGAGACCCAGTACTTC.

This clonotype occurred a few times. V usage is TRBV11-2 and J usage is TRBJ2-2; 15 bases are shared with TRBD2. V was clipped by 6 bases and J by 7 bases; unmatched bases: 3. The CDR3 spans 15 residues. From germline, CDR1 is SGHAT and CDR2 FQNNGV. The chain's CDR3 is CASRRTSGRDGELFF. In nucleotides, the CDR3 is TGTGCCAGCAGGCGGACTAGCGGGAGGGACGGGGAGCTGTTTTTT.

V is TRBV10-3 and J is TRBJ1-2; D call uncertain. The V end lost 2 bases, the J end lost 2 bases, and 6 bases lay between the germline ends. Looked up from germline, CDR1 is ENHRY and CDR2 is SYGVKD. The CDR3 has 13 amino acids. CDR3 sequence: CAISELENYGYTF. The CDR3 nucleotides are TGTGCCATCAGTGAGCTGGAGAACTATGGCTACACCTTC.

The chain is built from TRBV12-3 or TRBV12-4 and TRBJ2-5; 7 nucleotides match TRBD2. Trimming at V came to 3 bases and at J to 5 bases, leaving 3 bases not matched to a gene. The CDR3 extends over 13 amino acids. The CDR3, as DNA: TGTGCCAGCAGTTTTCTGGGAGGGGAGACCCAGTACTTC. Translating it yields CASSFLGGETQYF.

CDR3 nucleotides: TGTGCCAGCAGCCCCTCTTTAGTGGGGGCGAGCACAGATACGCAGTATTTT. Translation: CASSPSLVGASTDTQYF. The rearrangement joins TRBV9 to TRBJ2-3; D is perhaps TRBD1 (6 bases). Germline CDR1 and CDR2: SGDLS and YYNGEE. V was pared by 4 bases and J by 0 bases, with 18 bases between. The CDR3 loop spans 17 amino acids.

This clonotype is medium-sized by share. V and J are TRBV29-1 and TRBJ1-3; D unresolved. This CDR3 region has 11 residues. Germline-derived CDR1 and CDR2 are SQVTM and ANQGSEA. V was trimmed by 6 bases and J by 4 bases, leaving 7 bases between them. The CDR3 sequence is CSVLGGNTIYF. The CDR3 nucleotides read TGCAGCGTCCTGGGGGGAAACACCATATATTTT.

This clonotype turned up a few times. The rearrangement joins TRBV20-1 to TRBJ1-1, with no clear D. V shed 0 bases and J shed 1 base, with 9 bases lying between them. The CDR3 runs to 14 residues. Germline V gene lookup returns CDR1 DFQATT and CDR2 SNEGSKA (reference sequence). The CDR3, as DNA: TGCAGTGCTAGAGATGGCAGCAGGAACACTGAAGCTTTCTTT. Its protein product is CSARDGSRNTEAFF.

CDR3 in amino acids: CASRGLTGTNSYEQYF. CDR3 bases: TGTGCCAGCAGGGGTCTCACCGGGACAAATTCCTACGAGCAGTACTTC. The chain recombines TRBV6-5 with TRBJ2-7, with D perhaps matching TRBD1 (6 bases). The V gene's germline CDR1 is MNHEY and CDR2 SVGAGI. Trimming took off 6 bases at V and 1 base at J, with 19 bases between the two ends. The CDR3 consists of 16 residues.

The sample holds a few counts of this clonotype. CDR3 loop: CASGQGQASNNEQFF. CDR3 DNA: TGTGCCAGCGGCCAGGGACAGGCATCAAACAATGAGCAGTTCTTC. This sequence joins TRBV28 and TRBJ2-1, with TRBD1 identical over 8 bases. Per germline, CDR1 MDHEN and CDR2 SYDVKM. Unmatched junction bases numbered 11, after V lost 8 bases and J lost 5 bases. The CDR3 loop spans 15 amino acids.

This clonotype occurred a few times. V usage is TRBV20-1 and J usage is TRBJ2-7; TRBD2 aligns across 16 bases. Trimming at V came to 6 bases and at J to 1 base, leaving 6 bases not matched to a gene. There are 16 residues in the CDR3. Germline V CDR1 and CDR2: DFQATT, SNEGSKA (reference sequence). CDR3 amino acids: CSATGTSGRGSYEQYF. The CDR3 DNA reads TGCAGTGCCACCGGGACTAGCGGGAGGGGGTCCTACGAGCAGTACTTC.

CDR3 loop: CASSVGGTNTEAFF. In nucleotides, the CDR3 is TGTGCCAGCAGCGTAGGGGGGACTAACACTGAAGCTTTCTTT. The rearrangement links TRBV7-3 to TRBJ1-1, with D tentatively TRBD1 (6 bases). The ends were cut back, 5 bases at V and 2 bases at J, with 12 bases in the middle. CDR1 is SGHTA, CDR2 FQGTGA, per germline. This CDR3 contains 14 residues. Based on the CDR3 plus reference TRBV7-3 and TRBJ1-1, the full variable domain is GAGVSQTPSNKVTEKGKYVELRCDPISGHTALYWYRQSLGQGPEFLIYFQGTGAADDSGLPNDRFFAVRPEGSVSTLKIQRTERGDSAVYLCASSVGGTNTEAFFGQGTRLTVV.